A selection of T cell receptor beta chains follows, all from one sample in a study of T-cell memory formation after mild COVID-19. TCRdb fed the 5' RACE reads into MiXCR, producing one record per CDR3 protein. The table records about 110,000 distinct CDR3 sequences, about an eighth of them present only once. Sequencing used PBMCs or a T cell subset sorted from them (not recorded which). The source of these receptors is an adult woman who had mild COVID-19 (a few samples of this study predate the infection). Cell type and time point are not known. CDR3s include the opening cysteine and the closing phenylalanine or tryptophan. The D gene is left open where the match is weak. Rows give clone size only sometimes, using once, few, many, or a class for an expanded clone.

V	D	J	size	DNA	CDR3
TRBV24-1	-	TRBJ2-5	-	TGTGCCACCAGTGATGCAGGGGAGGGTCGGGAGACCCAGTACTTC	CATSDAGEGRETQYF
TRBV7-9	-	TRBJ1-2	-	TGTGCCAGCAGCTTAGCAGGTGGCTACACCTTC	CASSLAGGYTF
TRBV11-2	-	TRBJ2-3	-	TGTGCCAGCAGCTCGACGACTAGCACAGATACGCAGTATTTT	CASSSTTSTDTQYF
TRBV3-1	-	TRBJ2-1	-	TGTGCCAGCAGCCAAGATCGGAGCGGGCGAGGGAATGAGCAGTTCTTC	CASSQDRSGRGNEQFF
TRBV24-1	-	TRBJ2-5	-	TGTGCCACCAGTGATTTGTACCAAGAGACCCAGTACTTC	CATSDLYQETQYF
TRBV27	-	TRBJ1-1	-	TGTGCCAGCAGTTACTGGGATGACACAGGGAGGACTGAAGCTTTCTTT	CASSYWDDTGRTEAFF
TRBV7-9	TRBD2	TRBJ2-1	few	TGTGCCAGCAGCTCGAGTTTTGGACGCGGGGGGAACAATGAGCAGTTCTTC	CASSSSFGRGGNNEQFF
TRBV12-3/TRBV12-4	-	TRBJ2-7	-	TGTGCCAGCAGTTTTGAGGCCCGGCCCTACGAGCAGTACTTC	CASSFEARPYEQYF
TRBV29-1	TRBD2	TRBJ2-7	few	TGCAGCGTTGAAGGACTAGCGGGAGGGACGGCCCCCTACGAGCAGTACTTC	CSVEGLAGGTAPYEQYF
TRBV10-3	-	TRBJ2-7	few	TGTGCCATCGGGGGCGTCTACGAGCAGTACTTC	CAIGGVYEQYF
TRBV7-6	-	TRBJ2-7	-	TGTGCCAGCAGCTACCAGCCCCTGGACGAGCAGTACTTC	CASSYQPLDEQYF
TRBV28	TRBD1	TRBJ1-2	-	TGTGCTACCCGCCAGGGGGGGCCTTACTATGGCTACACCTTC	CATRQGGPYYGYTF
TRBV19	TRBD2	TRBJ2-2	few	TGTGCCAGTAGTTGGACTAGCGGGAGTCCCGGGGAGCTGTTTTTT	CASSWTSGSPGELFF
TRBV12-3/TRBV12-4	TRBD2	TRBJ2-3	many	TGTGCCAGCAGTTTCGAACGGGGGGGTACAGATACGCAGTATTTT	CASSFERGGTDTQYF
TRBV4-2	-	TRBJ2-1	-	TGTGCCAGCAGCCAAGATCGGTCCACTGACAATGAGCAGTTCTTC	CASSQDRSTDNEQFF
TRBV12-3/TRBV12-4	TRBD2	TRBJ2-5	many	TGTGCCAGCAGTTTCCTAGCGGGGGGGCCTCAAGAGACCCAGTACTTC	CASSFLAGGPQETQYF
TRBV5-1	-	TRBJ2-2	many	TGCGCCAGCAGCTCAATCCGACATAGCGACACCGGGGAGCTGTTTTTT	CASSSIRHSDTGELFF
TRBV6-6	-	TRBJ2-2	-	TGTGCCAGCAGTTACGGGGATATCGCAGGCACCGGGGAGCTGTTTTTT	CASSYGDIAGTGELFF
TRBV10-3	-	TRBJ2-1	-	TGTGCCATCAGGAGGGGTAGCTCCTACAATGAGCAGTTCTTC	CAIRRGSSYNEQFF
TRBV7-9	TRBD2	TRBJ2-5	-	TGTGCCAGCAGCTTACTTTTTCTCGCAGCAGGGGCGGGAGGTGAAGAGACCCAGTACTTC	CASSLLFLAAGAGGEETQYF
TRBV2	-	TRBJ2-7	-	TGTGCCACCAAATGGGGGGAAAGTTCCTACGAGCAGTACTTC	CATKWGESSYEQYF
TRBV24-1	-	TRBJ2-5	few	TGTGCCACCAGTGACTTCATCGGAGAGACCCAGTACTTC	CATSDFIGETQYF
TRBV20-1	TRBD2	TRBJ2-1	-	TGCAGTGCCCTAGTGGTAGCGGGGGGGAATAAAAATGAGCAGTTCTTC	CSALVVAGGNKNEQFF
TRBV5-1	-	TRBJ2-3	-	TGCGCCAGCAGCCCGCTGGTGGGGATGGGCACAGATACGCAGTATTTT	CASSPLVGMGTDTQYF
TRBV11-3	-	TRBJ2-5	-	TGTGCCAGCAGCTTAGATGTTAAGGATGAGACCCAGTACTTC	CASSLDVKDETQYF
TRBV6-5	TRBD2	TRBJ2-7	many	TGTGCCAGCAGTTACCTAAGCGGGAGGGGGTCTGAGCAGTACTTC	CASSYLSGRGSEQYF
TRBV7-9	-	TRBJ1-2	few	TGTGCCAGCAGATTACGGGCAGCGGATGGCTACACCTTC	CASRLRAADGYTF
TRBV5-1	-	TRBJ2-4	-	TGCGCCAGCAGCTCCACAGGGGAGGGGAACATTCAGTACTTC	CASSSTGEGNIQYF
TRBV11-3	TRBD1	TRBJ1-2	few	TGTGCCAGCAGCCCGGGACAGACGCTTTATGGCTACACCTTC	CASSPGQTLYGYTF
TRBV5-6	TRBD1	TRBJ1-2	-	TGTGCCAGCAGCACCACGACAGGGATCCATGGCTACACCTTC	CASSTTTGIHGYTF
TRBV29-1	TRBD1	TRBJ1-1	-	TGCAGCGTTGTGGGACAGGGGAACACTGAAGCTTTCTTT	CSVVGQGNTEAFF
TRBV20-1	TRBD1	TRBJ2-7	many	TGCAGTGCTAGAGATTCAACAGGGGCCGTCTCCTACGAGCAGTACTTC	CSARDSTGAVSYEQYF
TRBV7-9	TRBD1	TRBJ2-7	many	TGTGCCACTGAGGGGGCCACCTACGAGCAGTACTTC	CATEGATYEQYF
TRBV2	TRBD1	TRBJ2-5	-	TGTGCCAGCAGTTCCACTAACGAAGAACAGGGGTGGTTTGGAGAGACCCAGTACTTC	CASSSTNEEQGWFGETQYF
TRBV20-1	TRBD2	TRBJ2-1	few	TGCAGTGCTAGAGACGGCGGGGGGGTTATTGAGCAGTTCTTC	CSARDGGGVIEQFF
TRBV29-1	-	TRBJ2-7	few	TGCAGCGTTGAAGATAAAAAGGGAACCTACGAGCAGTACTTC	CSVEDKKGTYEQYF
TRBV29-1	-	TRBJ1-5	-	TGCAGCGTTCGGACAGAAAATCAGCCCCAGCATTTT	CSVRTENQPQHF
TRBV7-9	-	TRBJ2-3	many	TGTGCCAGCAGCTTAGACGGACTATCCGCTAGCACAGATACGCAGTATTTT	CASSLDGLSASTDTQYF
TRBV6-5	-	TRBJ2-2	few	TGTGCCAGCAGTTACCGAGTCCGGGACGGATACACCGGGGAGCTGTTTTTT	CASSYRVRDGYTGELFF
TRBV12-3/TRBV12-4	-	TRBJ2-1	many	TGTGCCAGCAGTTTCGACAGTTACAATGAGCAGTTCTTC	CASSFDSYNEQFF
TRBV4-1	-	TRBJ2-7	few	TGCGCCAGCAGCCAAGGGGTTGGGAGCTACGAGCAGTACTTC	CASSQGVGSYEQYF
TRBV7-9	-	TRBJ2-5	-	TGTGCCAGCAGCTTTGAACAGACCCAGTACTTC	CASSFEQTQYF
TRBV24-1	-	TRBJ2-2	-	TGTGCCACCAGTGAGGGGTCCCCCTACCGGGAGCTGTTTTTT	CATSEGSPYRELFF
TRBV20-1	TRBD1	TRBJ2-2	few	TGCAGTGCTAGGGAAAACAGGGGGACGAACACCGGGGAGCTGTTTTTT	CSARENRGTNTGELFF
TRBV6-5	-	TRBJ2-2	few	TGTGCCAGCACCGGGGAGTTGACCGGGGAGCTGTTTTTT	CASTGELTGELFF
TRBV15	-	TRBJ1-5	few	TGTGCCACCAGCAGAGATGACAGTCAGCCCCAGCATTTT	CATSRDDSQPQHF
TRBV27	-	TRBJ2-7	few	TGTGCCAGCAGTTTCCCCGGACAGCCAACCTACGAGCAGTACTTC	CASSFPGQPTYEQYF
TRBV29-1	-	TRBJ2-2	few	TGCAGCGTTGAAACCCACAGGACGAACACCGGGGAGCTGTTTTTT	CSVETHRTNTGELFF
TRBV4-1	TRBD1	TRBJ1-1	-	TGCGCCAGCAGCCAAGATTCCGGGACAGGGGCGTGGAACACTGAAGCTTTCTTT	CASSQDSGTGAWNTEAFF
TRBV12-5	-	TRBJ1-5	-	TGTGCTAGTCAAGGGGAACTGGGTCAGCCCCAGCATTTT	CASQGELGQPQHF
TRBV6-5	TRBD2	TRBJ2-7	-	TGTGCCAGCAGTTCCAATGGGACTAGCGGGCGGTACTACGAGCAGTACTTC	CASSSNGTSGRYYEQYF
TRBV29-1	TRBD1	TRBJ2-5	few	TGCAGCGTTGAAAAATTTGGACAGGGACCGGCAGAGACCCAGTACTTC	CSVEKFGQGPAETQYF
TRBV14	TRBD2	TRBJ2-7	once	TGTGCCAGCGCGAGGGCGGGAGGGCCAAACGAGCAGTACTTC	CASARAGGPNEQYF